This entry lists 24 T cell receptor beta chains sequenced from one sample in a study of T cell changes during pregnancy in multiple sclerosis. The assay was immunoSEQ multiplex PCR, and TCRdb's table has in-frame clones only and misses some. The sample lists roughly 40,000 clones; just over 85% were seen once. Sample: CD4+ T cells from peripheral blood mononuclear cells, taken before pregnancy. These receptors all come from a female donor with multiple sclerosis, enrolled in a pregnancy study.

The chain is built from TRBV5-1 and TRBJ2-3, with 9 bases fitting TRBD2. Germline V CDR1 and CDR2: SGHRS, YFSETQ. With V trimmed by 2 bases and J by 6 bases, 10 bases remained unmatched. This CDR3 is built from 16 residues. CDR3 DNA sequence: TGCGCCAGCAGCTTCGAGGCGGGAGGGCCCCTGGATACGCAGTATTTT. Encoded protein: CASSFEAGGPLDTQYF. Complete variable domain (other parts from reference TRBV5-1 and TRBJ2-3): KAGVTQTPRYLIKTRGQQVTLSCSPISGHRSVSWYQQTPGQGLQFLFEYFSETQRNKGNFPGRFSGRQFSNSRSEMNVSTLELGDSALYLCASSFEAGGPLDTQYFGPGTRLTVL.

The V call is TRBV6-4, the J call TRBJ2-2, with a tentative D call TRBD1 (5 bases). The V end lost 4 bases, the J end lost 7 bases, and 10 bases lay between the germline ends. Germline CDR1 is MRHNA and CDR2 is SNTAGT. CDR3 length equals 13 residues. The CDR3 sequence: CASSGRTHGELFF. The CDR3 region has the DNA TGTGCCAGCAGTGGCAGGACACACGGGGAGCTGTTTTTT.

The chain joins TRBV7-9 to TRBJ1-2; TRBD1 matches 8 bases. The CDR3 is made up of 14 amino acids. Germline V gives CDR1 SEHNR, CDR2 FQNEAQ (reference sequence). The J segment lost 2 bases and the V segment lost 1 base, leaving 0 bases of the junction unmatched. The CDR3 region is CASSLGTGNYGYTF. Written as DNA, the CDR3 is TGTGCCAGCAGCTTAGGGACAGGGAACTATGGCTACACCTTC.

V gene TRBV12-5 combines with J gene TRBJ1-5; TRBD1 agrees at 7 bases. Germline V lookup: CDR1 LGHNT, CDR2 FRNRAP. This CDR3 comprises 14 residues. The J segment lost 3 bases and the V segment lost 7 bases, leaving 6 bases of the junction unmatched. The CDR3 DNA sequence: TGTGCTAGTGCCCCGGGACAGATCAATCAGCCCCAGCATTTT. This encodes CASAPGQINQPQHF.

This chain joins TRBV7-9 and TRBJ1-1; D not resolved. CDR3 length: 15 residues. Trimming stripped 4 bases from V and 1 base from J, with 13 bases between. Germline CDR1 and CDR2: SEHNR and FQNEAQ (reference sequence). Written as DNA, the CDR3 is TGTGCCAGCAGCTCCCCCCCGGGGTCGAACACTGAAGCTTTCTTT. Protein product: CASSSPPGSNTEAFF.

The chain employs TRBV28 and TRBJ2-7; D gene uncertain. There are 12 residues in the CDR3. Germline-derived CDR1 and CDR2 are MDHEN and SYDVKM. Trimming stripped 1 base from V and 2 bases from J, with 3 bases between. CDR3 amino acids: CASSLSAYEQYF. The CDR3 DNA is TGTGCCAGCAGTTTATCCGCCTACGAGCAGTACTTC.

This sequence joins TRBV5-1 and TRBJ2-5; 10 bases are shared with TRBD1. Losses at the gene ends were 4 bases for V and 5 bases for J; bases not matched to a gene: 5. The germline V gene has CDR1 SGHRS and CDR2 YFSETQ. The CDR3 runs 14 residues. The CDR3 sequence: CASSKTGGTETQYF. The CDR3 coding sequence is TGCGCCAGCAGCAAGACAGGGGGCACGGAGACCCAGTACTTC.

The chain has TRBV6-5 and TRBJ2-3; 7 nucleotides line up with TRBD1. Germline CDR1 MNHEY, CDR2 SVGAGI. The CDR3 has 16 residues. V shed 4 bases, J shed 1 base, and the junction held 8 bases outside the gene matches. The CDR3 spells CASSSRTGVGTDTQYF. For the CDR3, the DNA is TGTGCCAGCAGTTCACGAACAGGGGTGGGCACAGATACGCAGTATTTT.

This clone has a handful of counts. The CDR3 loop is CASSDQGVGNQPQHF. The CDR3 DNA reads TGTGCCAGCAGCGATCAGGGCGTCGGCAATCAGCCCCAGCATTTT. The chain employs TRBV5-4 and TRBJ1-5; a possible D gene is TRBD1 (5 bases). Trimming shortened V by 4 bases and J by 2 bases, and 13 bases separated the two germline ends. Germline CDR1 and CDR2: SGHNT and YYREEE (reference sequence). The CDR3 consists of 15 residues. Drawing the rest from reference TRBV5-4 and TRBJ1-5, the complete variable domain is ETGVTQSPTHLIKTRGQQVTLRCSSQSGHNTVSWYQQALGQGPQFIFQYYREEENGRGNFPPRFSGLQFPNYSSELNVNALELDDSALYLCASSDQGVGNQPQHFGDGTRLSIL.

This chain links TRBV2 with TRBJ1-1, with D possibly being TRBD1 (5 bases). V was trimmed by 1 base and J by 7 bases, leaving 13 bases between them. The CDR3 spans 14 residues. The germline V gene has CDR1 SNHLY and CDR2 FYNNEI. CDR3 DNA sequence: TGTGCCAGCAGTGAAGGGGCCAGGGTGAATGAAGCTTTCTTT. The encoded protein is CASSEGARVNEAFF. The entire variable domain, with the rest obtained from reference TRBV2 and TRBJ1-1, is as follows: EPEVTQTPSHQVTQMGQEVILRCVPISNHLYFYWYRQILGQKVEFLVSFYNNEISEKSEIFDDQFSVERPDGSNFTLKIRSTKLEDSAMYFCASSEGARVNEAFFGQGTRLTVV.

The chain employs TRBV7-2 and TRBJ1-3; D remains ambiguous. V lost 2 bases, J lost 0 bases, and 8 bases lay in between. CDR3 size: 15 residues. Germline V gives CDR1 SGHTA, CDR2 FQGNSA. CDR3 region: CASSLREISGNTIYF. CDR3 DNA: TGTGCCAGCAGCTTAAGAGAGATCTCTGGAAACACCATATATTTT.

V is TRBV23-1 and J is TRBJ2-6, with D perhaps TRBD1 (5 bases). TRBV23-1 qualifies as an ORF whose function is uncertain. Trimming cost V 0 bases and J 0 bases, with 18 bases left between them. This CDR3 is built from 20 residues. CDR3: CASSQSSGQVNNSGANVLTF. The CDR3 region has the DNA TGCGCCAGCAGTCAATCCTCAGGGCAGGTCAATAACTCTGGGGCCAACGTCCTGACTTTC.

J is TRBJ2-1 and V is TRBV9; the match to TRBD2 covers 9 bases. The ends lost 0 bases at V and 4 bases at J; junction bases unmatched: 2. Germline V gene lookup returns CDR1 SGDLS and CDR2 YYNGEE. The CDR3 length is 15 residues. CDR3 in DNA: TGTGCCAGCAGCGTAGGGCTAGCGGGATACAATGAGCAGTTCTTC. As protein: CASSVGLAGYNEQFF.

The chain has TRBV18 and TRBJ1-1; D not certain. Germline-derived CDR1 and CDR2 are KGHSH and LQKENI. This CDR3 comprises 15 residues. V lost 0 bases and J lost 1, with 9 bases in between. DNA of the CDR3: TGTGCCAGCTCACCACCGCCCACAAAGAACACTGAAGCTTTCTTT. Its translation is CASSPPPTKNTEAFF.

The chain has TRBV19 and TRBJ1-5; 8 nucleotides agree with TRBD1. CDR3 length: 13 residues. The germline CDR1 and CDR2 sequences are LNHDA and SQIVND (reference sequence). The trim removed 7 bases at V and 4 bases at J, leaving 3 bases unmatched. The CDR3: CASTGGGNQPQHF. CDR3 in DNA: TGTGCCAGTACAGGGGGCGGAAATCAGCCCCAGCATTTT.

The chain uses TRBV18 and TRBJ2-5; D perhaps matches TRBD2 (5 bases). This CDR3 contains 14 residues. Germline lookup yields CDR1 KGHSH and CDR2 LQKENI. The V and J ends lost 6 bases and 4 bases respectively, with 15 bases between them. The CDR3 bases are TGTGCCAGCTCCCGAGAGGGAGTTGGAGAGACCCAGTACTTC. Encoded protein: CASSREGVGETQYF.

V gene TRBV6-5 combines with J gene TRBJ1-1, with no clear D. The V and J ends lost 6 bases and 0 bases respectively, with 8 bases between them. The CDR3 is 13 residues long. The germline V gene has CDR1 MNHEY and CDR2 SVGAGI. CDR3 sequence (DNA): TGTGCCAGCAGCTCAACTATGAACACTGAAGCTTTCTTT. Amino acid sequence: CASSSTMNTEAFF.

In its sample, this clone was seen once. V is TRBV30 and J is TRBJ2-3, with 16 bases identical to TRBD2. The CDR3 is 16 amino acids. Germline V lookup: CDR1 GTSNPN, CDR2 SVGIG (reference sequence). The junction had 5 bases not matched to a gene; V was cut back by 2 bases and J by 6 bases. The CDR3 sequence: CAWSPGLAGGPDTQYF. The CDR3 bases are TGTGCCTGGAGTCCGGGACTAGCGGGAGGGCCCGATACGCAGTATTTT.

The chain combines TRBV6-5 with TRBJ2-7; 8 bases line up with TRBD1. The J segment lost 6 bases and the V segment lost 7 bases, leaving 8 bases of the junction unmatched. Per germline, CDR1 MNHEY and CDR2 SVGAGI. The CDR3 has 13 amino acids. This CDR3 is CASKQTGDSEQYF. In DNA form, the CDR3 reads TGTGCCAGCAAGCAGACAGGGGACTCCGAGCAGTACTTC.

J is TRBJ1-1 and V is TRBV7-9; D perhaps matches TRBD1 (6 bases). CDR1 is SEHNR and CDR2 is FQNEAQ in the germline V gene (reference sequence). The CDR3 spans 14 residues. V was cut by 5 bases and J by 2 bases, with 12 bases left in between. The CDR3 protein is CASSLTGINTEAFF. CDR3 DNA sequence: TGTGCCAGCAGCCTAACAGGGATTAACACTGAAGCTTTCTTT.

The chain carries TRBV6-5 and TRBJ2-7; 7 bases map to TRBD1. This CDR3 comprises 14 residues. The V segment lost 2 bases and the J segment 8 bases; nucleotides outside the gene matches: 9. CDR1 and CDR2 from the germline V gene are MNHEY and SVGAGI. The CDR3 DNA follows: TGTGCCAGCAGTTACGATGGGACAGAGGGAAAGCAGTACTTC. Protein sequence: CASSYDGTEGKQYF.

J is TRBJ1-2 and V is TRBV28; tentatively, D is TRBD1 (5 bases). Germline V CDR1 and CDR2: MDHEN, SYDVKM. V shed 4 bases and J shed 8 bases, with 8 bases lying between them. This CDR3 is built from 11 residues. CDR3 amino acids: CASSWQGGYTF. In DNA form, the CDR3 reads TGTGCCAGCAGTTGGCAGGGAGGCTACACCTTC.

The chain uses TRBV19 and TRBJ2-7; 7 bases align to TRBD2. Germline V gene data show CDR1 as LNHDA and CDR2 as SQIVND (reference sequence). Trimming took 2 bases from V and 3 from J; bases not matched to a gene: 4. CDR3 length: 14 residues. CDR3 coding DNA: TGTGCCAGTAGTATACGGGGGGAAGGCTACGAGCAGTACTTC. Translation: CASSIRGEGYEQYF.

The chain uses TRBV2 and TRBJ2-5, with D unclear. From germline, CDR1 is SNHLY and CDR2 FYNNEI. This CDR3 has 12 residues. V lost 2 bases and J lost 2, with 3 bases in between. CDR3 DNA: TGTGCCAGCAGTGAACAGCAAGAGACCCAGTACTTC. This translates into CASSEQQETQYF. The full variable domain, its missing parts supplied by reference TRBV2 and TRBJ2-5, is EPEVTQTPSHQVTQMGQEVILRCVPISNHLYFYWYRQILGQKVEFLVSFYNNEISEKSEIFDDQFSVERPDGSNFTLKIRSTKLEDSAMYFCASSEQQETQYFGPGTRLLVL.